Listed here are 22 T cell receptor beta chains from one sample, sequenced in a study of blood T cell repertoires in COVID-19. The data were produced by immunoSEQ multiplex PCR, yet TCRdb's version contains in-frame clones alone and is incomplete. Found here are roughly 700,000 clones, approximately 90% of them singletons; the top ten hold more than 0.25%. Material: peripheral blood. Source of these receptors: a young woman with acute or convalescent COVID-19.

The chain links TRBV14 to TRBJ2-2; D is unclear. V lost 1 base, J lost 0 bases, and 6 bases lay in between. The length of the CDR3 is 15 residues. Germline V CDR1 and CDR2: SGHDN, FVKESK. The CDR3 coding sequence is TGTGCCAGCAGCCAAGGACTCCCGAACACCGGGGAGCTGTTTTTT. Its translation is CASSQGLPNTGELFF.

The DNA of the CDR3 is TGTGCCAGTAGTAGACGGACAGGGGGTAACACCTATAATTCACCCCTCCACTTT. Translation: CASSRRTGGNTYNSPLHF. The chain links TRBV19 to TRBJ1-6; 10 positions match TRBD1. The J segment lost 2 bases and the V segment lost 4 bases, leaving 8 bases of the junction unmatched. Germline V gene lookup returns CDR1 LNHDA and CDR2 SQIVND (reference sequence). CDR3 length equals 18 residues.

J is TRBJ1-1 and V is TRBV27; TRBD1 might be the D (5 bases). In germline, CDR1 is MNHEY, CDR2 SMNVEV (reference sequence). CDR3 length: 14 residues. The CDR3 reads CTRPQAGRYTEAFF. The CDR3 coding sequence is TGTACCCGCCCTCAGGCAGGGAGGTACACTGAAGCTTTCTTT.

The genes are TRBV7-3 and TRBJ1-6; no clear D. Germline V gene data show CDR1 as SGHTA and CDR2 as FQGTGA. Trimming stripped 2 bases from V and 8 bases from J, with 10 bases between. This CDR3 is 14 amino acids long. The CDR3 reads CASSLGQYHSPLHF. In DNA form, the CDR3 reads TGTGCCAGCAGCTTAGGGCAGTATCATTCACCCCTCCACTTT.

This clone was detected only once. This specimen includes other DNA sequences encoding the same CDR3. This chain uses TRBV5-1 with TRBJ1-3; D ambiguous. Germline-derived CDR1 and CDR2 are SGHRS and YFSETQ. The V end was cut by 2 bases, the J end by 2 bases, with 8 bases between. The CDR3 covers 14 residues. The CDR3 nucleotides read TGCGCCAGCAGCTTAGGCGGGCCTGGAAACACCATATATTTT. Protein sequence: CASSLGGPGNTIYF.

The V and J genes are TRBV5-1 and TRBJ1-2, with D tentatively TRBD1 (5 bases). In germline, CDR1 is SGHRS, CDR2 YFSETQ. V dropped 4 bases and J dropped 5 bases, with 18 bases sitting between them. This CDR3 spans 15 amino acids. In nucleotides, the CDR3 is TGCGCCAGCAGCCCCTCGGACAACATCAAGTATGGCTACACCTTC. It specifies CASSPSDNIKYGYTF.

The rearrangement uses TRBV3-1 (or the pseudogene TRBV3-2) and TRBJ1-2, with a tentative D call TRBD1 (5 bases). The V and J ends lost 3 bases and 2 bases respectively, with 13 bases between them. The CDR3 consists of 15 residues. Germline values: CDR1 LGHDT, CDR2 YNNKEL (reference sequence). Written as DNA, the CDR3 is TGTGCCAGCAGCCAGTCCGGACACTCCAACTATGGCTACACCTTC. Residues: CASSQSGHSNYGYTF.

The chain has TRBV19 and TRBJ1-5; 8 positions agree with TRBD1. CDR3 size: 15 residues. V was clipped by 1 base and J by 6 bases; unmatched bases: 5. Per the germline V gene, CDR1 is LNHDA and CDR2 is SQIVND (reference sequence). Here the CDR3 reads CASSIGLRGPQPQHF. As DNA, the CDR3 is TGTGCCAGTAGTATAGGGCTCAGGGGGCCTCAGCCCCAGCATTTT. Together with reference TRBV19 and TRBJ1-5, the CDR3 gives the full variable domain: DGGITQSPKYLFRKEGQNVTLSCEQNLNHDAMYWYRQDPGQGLRLIYYSQIVNDFQKGDIAEGYSVSREKKESFPLTVTSAQKNPTAFYLCASSIGLRGPQPQHFGDGTRLSIL.

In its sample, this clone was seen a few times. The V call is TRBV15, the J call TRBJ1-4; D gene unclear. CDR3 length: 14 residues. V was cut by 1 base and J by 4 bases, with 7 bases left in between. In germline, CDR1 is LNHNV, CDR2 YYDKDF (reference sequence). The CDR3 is CATSRGAINEKLFF. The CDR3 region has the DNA TGTGCCACCAGCAGAGGAGCGATTAATGAAAAACTGTTTTTT.

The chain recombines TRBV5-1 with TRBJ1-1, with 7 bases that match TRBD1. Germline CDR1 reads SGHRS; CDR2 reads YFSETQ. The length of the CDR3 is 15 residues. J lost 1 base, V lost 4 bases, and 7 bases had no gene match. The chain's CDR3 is CASSPRTGENTEAFF. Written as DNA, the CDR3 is TGCGCCAGCAGCCCCAGGACAGGAGAGAACACTGAAGCTTTCTTT.

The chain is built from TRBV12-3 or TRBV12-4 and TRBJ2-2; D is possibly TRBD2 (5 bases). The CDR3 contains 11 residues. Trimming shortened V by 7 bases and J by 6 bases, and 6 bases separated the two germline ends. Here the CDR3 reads CASKGAGELFF. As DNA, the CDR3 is TGTGCCAGCAAGGGAGCCGGGGAGCTGTTTTTT.

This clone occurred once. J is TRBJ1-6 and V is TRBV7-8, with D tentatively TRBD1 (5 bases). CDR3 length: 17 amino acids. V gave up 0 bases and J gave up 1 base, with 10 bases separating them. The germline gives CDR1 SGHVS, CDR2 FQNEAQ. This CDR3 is CASSLAGGGSYNSPLHF. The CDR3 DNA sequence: TGTGCCAGCAGCTTAGCTGGCGGGGGATCCTATAATTCACCCCTCCACTTT.

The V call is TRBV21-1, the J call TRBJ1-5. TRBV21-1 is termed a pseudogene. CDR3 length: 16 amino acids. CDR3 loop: CASSAGGAVWNQPQHF. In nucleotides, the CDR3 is TGTGCCAGCAGCGCCGGGGGGGCCGTGTGGAATCAGCCCCAGCATTTT.

In DNA, the CDR3 is TGTGCCAGCTCACATGGCTATACTCCGGGACTCTTGAACACCGGGGAGCTGTTTTTT. Residues: CASSHGYTPGLLNTGELFF. The chain is built from TRBV18 and TRBJ2-2, with D possibly being TRBD2 (6 bases). The CDR3 length is 19 residues. V lost 4 bases and J lost 1, with 22 bases in between. Germline values: CDR1 KGHSH, CDR2 LQKENI.

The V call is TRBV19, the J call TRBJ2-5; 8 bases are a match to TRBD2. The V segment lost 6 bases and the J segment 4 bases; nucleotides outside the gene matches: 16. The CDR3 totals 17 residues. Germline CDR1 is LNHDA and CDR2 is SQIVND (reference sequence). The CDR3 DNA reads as TGTGCCAGTAGCCCACCGCGGGCGGGGGGCCGAGGAGAGACCCAGTACTTC. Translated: CASSPPRAGGRGETQYF.

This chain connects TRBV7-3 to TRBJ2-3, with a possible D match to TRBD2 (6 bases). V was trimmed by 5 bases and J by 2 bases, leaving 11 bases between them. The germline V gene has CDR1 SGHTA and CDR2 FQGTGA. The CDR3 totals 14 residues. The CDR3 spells CASSTGLPTDTQYF. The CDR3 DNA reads TGTGCCAGCAGCACTGGACTACCCACAGATACGCAGTATTTT.

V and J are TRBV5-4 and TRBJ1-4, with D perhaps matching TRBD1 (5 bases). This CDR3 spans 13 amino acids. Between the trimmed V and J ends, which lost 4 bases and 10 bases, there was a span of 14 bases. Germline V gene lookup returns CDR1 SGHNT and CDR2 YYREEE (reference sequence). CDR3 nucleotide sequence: TGTGCCAGCAGCATGGATCAGGGTGGAAAACTGTTTTTT. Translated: CASSMDQGGKLFF. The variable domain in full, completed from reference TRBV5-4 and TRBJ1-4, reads ETGVTQSPTHLIKTRGQQVTLRCSSQSGHNTVSWYQQALGQGPQFIFQYYREEENGRGNFPPRFSGLQFPNYSSELNVNALELDDSALYLCASSMDQGGKLFFGSGTQLSVL.

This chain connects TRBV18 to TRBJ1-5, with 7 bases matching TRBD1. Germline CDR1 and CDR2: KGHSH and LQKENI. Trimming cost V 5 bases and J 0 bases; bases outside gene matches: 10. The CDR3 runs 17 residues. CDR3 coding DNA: TGTGCCAGCTCAGTACAGGGGCCGACCGATAGCAATCAGCCCCAGCATTTT. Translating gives CASSVQGPTDSNQPQHF.

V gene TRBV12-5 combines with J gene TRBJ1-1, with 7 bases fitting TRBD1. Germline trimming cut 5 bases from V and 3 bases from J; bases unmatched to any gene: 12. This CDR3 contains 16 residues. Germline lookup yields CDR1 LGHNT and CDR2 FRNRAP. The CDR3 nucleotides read TGTGCTAGTGGTACCAAACAGGGGTTTGGGGACACTGAAGCTTTCTTT. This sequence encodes CASGTKQGFGDTEAFF.

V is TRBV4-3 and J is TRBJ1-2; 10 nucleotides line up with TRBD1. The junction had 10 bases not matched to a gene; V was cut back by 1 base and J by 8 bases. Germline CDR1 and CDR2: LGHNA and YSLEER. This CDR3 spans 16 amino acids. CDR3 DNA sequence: TGCGCCAGCAGCCAAGGCCCGACAGGGGGCTTGGGAGGCTACACCTTC. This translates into CASSQGPTGGLGGYTF.

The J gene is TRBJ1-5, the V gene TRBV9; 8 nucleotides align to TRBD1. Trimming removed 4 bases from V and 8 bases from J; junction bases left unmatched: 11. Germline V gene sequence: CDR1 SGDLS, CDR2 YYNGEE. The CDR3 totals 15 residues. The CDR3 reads CASSLSGQESKPQHF. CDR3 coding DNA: TGTGCCAGCAGCCTCTCGGGACAGGAGTCAAAGCCCCAGCATTTT.

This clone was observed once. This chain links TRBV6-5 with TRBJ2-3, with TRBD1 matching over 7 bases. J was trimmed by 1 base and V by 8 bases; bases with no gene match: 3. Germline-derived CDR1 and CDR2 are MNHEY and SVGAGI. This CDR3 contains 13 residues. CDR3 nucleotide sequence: TGTGCCAGCGGGGGACAGCGCACAGATACGCAGTATTTT. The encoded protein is CASGGQRTDTQYF.